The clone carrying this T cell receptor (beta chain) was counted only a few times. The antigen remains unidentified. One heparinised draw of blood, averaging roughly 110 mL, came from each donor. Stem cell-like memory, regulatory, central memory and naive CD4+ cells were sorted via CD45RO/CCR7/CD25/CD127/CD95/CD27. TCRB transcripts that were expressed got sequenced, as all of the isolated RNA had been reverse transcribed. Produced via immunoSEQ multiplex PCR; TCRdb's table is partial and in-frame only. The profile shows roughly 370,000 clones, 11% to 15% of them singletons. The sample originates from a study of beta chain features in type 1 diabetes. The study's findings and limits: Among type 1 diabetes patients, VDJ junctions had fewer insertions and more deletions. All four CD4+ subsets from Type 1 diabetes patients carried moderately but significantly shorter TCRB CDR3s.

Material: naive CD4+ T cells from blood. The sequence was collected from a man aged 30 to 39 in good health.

CDR3 DNA sequence: TGCGCCAGCAGCCAGGGGACTAGCGGGAGAATTGGAGATACGCAGTATTTT. Translation: CASSQGTSGRIGDTQYF. The chain couples TRBV4-3 to TRBJ2-3, with 14 bases matching TRBD2. Germline trimming cut 3 bases from V and 5 bases from J; bases unmatched to any gene: 7. This CDR3 has 17 amino acids. Germline V gene data show CDR1 as LGHNA and CDR2 as YSLEER.